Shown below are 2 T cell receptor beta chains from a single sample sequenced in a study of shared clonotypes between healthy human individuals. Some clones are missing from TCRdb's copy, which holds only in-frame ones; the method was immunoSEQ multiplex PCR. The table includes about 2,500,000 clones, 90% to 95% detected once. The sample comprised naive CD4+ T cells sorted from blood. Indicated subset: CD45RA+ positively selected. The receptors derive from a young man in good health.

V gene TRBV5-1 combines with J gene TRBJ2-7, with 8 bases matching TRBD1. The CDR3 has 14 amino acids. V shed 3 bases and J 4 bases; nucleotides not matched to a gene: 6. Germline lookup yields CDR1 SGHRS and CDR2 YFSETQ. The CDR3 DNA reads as TGCGCCAGCAGCTCCAGGGGGCTGAGTTACGAGCAGTACTTC. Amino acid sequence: CASSSRGLSYEQYF.

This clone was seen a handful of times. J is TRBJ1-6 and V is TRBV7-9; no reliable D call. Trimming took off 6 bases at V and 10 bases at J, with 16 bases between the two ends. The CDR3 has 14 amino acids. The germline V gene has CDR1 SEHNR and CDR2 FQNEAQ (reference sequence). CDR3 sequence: CASSPDPAWSPLHF. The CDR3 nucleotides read TGTGCCAGCAGTCCGGACCCTGCCTGGTCACCCCTCCACTTT.